The sequence of this T cell receptor beta chain was determined in a study of radiotherapy plus CTLA-4 blockade in lung cancer. Study overall: Disease control was seen in 25% to 40% of patients, objective responses in 15% to 20%.

Libraries were prepared by immunoSEQ multiplex PCR; TCRdb keeps only in-frame clonotypes and omits some of them. The table records about 120,000 clones, approximately 84% of them present only once. Trimming at V came to 5 bases and at J to 0 bases, leaving 7 bases not matched to a gene. Germline CDR1 is ENHRY and CDR2 is SYGVKD. This CDR3 contains 16 residues. A word on this clone: As yet, its antigen is unknown.

Lung cancer patients with chemo-refractory metastatic non-small-cell disease were given focal radiation plus CTLA-4 blockade with ipilimumab. The study, taken as a whole, reports: Early blood T cell clone changes and increased post-radiation serum interferon-beta were reportedly the strongest response predictors. In blood, tumor-derived TCR clones expanded after radiotherapy plus ipilimumab.

The genes are TRBV10-3 and TRBJ1-1, with 9 bases aligning to TRBD1. The sequence was obtained from a human donor with non-small cell lung cancer who had a partial response to radiotherapy plus ipilimumab. Specimen: peripheral blood, collected from a patient treated with radiotherapy plus ipilimumab. The CDR3 region is CAISPQGAGMNTEAFF. The DNA of the CDR3 is TGTGCCATCAGTCCACAGGGGGCGGGCATGAACACTGAAGCTTTCTTT.